The clone carrying this T cell receptor beta chain was detected ten times or more. What it binds is not known. Trimming removed 5 bases from V and 6 bases from J, with 11 bases in between. The CDR3 length is 11 residues. Germline V gene data show CDR1 as DFQATT and CDR2 as SNEGSKA (reference sequence). These data are taken from a study of identical twins. Template switching, a step in the protocol, added a universal primer site, and cDNA carried unique molecular identifiers. MiXCR, applied by TCRdb to the 5' RACE reads, yields one record per CDR3 protein. Among some 710,000 distinct CDR3 sequences, 5.5% to 7.5% were seen once, and the ten largest hold around 2%. Points from the study as a whole: Twin pairs had excess sharing that was weaker in beta out-of-frame sequences.

The chain recombines TRBV20-1 with TRBJ2-7, with D tentatively TRBD1 (5 bases). The source is a man younger than 35 in good health. Sequencing used naive T cells sorted from blood. The CDR3 protein is CSAPQGFEQYF. CDR3 bases: TGCAGTGCTCCTCAGGGTTTCGAGCAGTACTTC.